One T cell receptor beta chain is described in this entry. No antigen is known for it. The entry originates in a study of vaccination and CD4 T cells after COVID-19. Germline V lookup: CDR1 DFQATT, CDR2 SNEGSKA (reference sequence). The CDR3 is made up of 14 amino acids. Trimming removed 3 bases from V and 7 bases from J, with 16 bases in between. The study, taken as a whole, reports: Counts of SARS-CoV-2-reactive clonotypes had a median that went from roughly 21 to 40, a nonsignificant change.

Researchers used the Oncomine TCR Beta short-read assay to sequence DNA from cultured CD4+ T cells. From the PCR reads, TCRdb called clonotypes with MiXCR, one entry per CDR3 protein. Of about 12,000 distinct CDR3 sequences in the sample, 60% to 75% were seen once. Treatment meaning: roughly ten-day PBMC culture with coronavirus spike peptide pools or control peptides (ViraFEST assay). This chain uses TRBV20-1 with TRBJ1-5; a possible D gene is TRBD1 (5 bases). The sample consisted of CD4+ T cells from blood, cultured in vitro. This receptor was identified in a human donor who had recovered from COVID-19. As DNA, the CDR3 is TGCAGTGCTAGGGACGGGACCCCGAGGCAGCCCCAGCATTTT. This codes for CSARDGTPRQPQHF.